Sequencing of this T cell receptor (beta chain) was carried out in a study of T cell responses to AZD1222 COVID-19 vaccine. Sequenced by immunoSEQ multiplex PCR; TCRdb stores in-frame clones only, minus some. This table holds some 140,000 clones, roughly 90% found once. With regard to this clone: The antigen is not known.

Study findings and constraints: Donors were largely white British and mainly female; clonal diversity was possibly underestimated. Recipients of two AZD1222 doses showed rising Spike-specific TCR breadth and depth.

CDR3 length equals 12 residues. The ends were cut back, 6 bases at V and 6 bases at J, with 8 bases in the middle. Germline V gene lookup returns CDR1 LNHDA and CDR2 SQIVND (reference sequence). The sample consisted of peripheral blood, taken on day 0 of AZD1222 vaccination. The receptor comes from an adult in good health. The chain employs TRBV19 and TRBJ2-2, with D tentatively TRBD2 (5 bases). CDR3 region: CASRTAAGELFF. CDR3 DNA sequence: TGTGCCAGTAGAACAGCGGCCGGGGAGCTGTTTTTT.